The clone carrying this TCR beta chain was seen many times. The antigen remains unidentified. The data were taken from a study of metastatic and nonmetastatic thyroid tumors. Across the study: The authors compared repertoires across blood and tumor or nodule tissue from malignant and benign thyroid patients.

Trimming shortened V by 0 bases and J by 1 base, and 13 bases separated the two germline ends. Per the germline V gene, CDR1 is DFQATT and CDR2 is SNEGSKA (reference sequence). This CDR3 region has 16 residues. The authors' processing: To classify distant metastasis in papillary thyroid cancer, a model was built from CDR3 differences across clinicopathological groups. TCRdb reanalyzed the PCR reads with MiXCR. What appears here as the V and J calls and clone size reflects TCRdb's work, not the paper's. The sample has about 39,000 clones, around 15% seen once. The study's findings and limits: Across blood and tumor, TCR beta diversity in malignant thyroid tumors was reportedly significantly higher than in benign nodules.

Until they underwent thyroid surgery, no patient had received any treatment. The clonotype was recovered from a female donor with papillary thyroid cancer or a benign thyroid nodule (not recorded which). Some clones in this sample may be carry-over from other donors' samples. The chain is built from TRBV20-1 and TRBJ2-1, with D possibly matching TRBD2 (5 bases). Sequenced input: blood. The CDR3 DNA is TGCAGTGCTAGAGATGGAAGCGGACCATCCTACAATGAGCAGTTCTTC. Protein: CSARDGSGPSYNEQFF.